This TCR beta chain was observed in a study of STAT5B mutations in CD4+ large granular lymphocyte leukemia. Study results and limitations: Top patient clones used TRBV06 genes more often: 8/27 versus 2/35 in controls. Patient CD4-sorted repertoires stayed more clonal than healthy ones after leukemic-clone removal. Without HLA matching, higher CD4+ than CD8+ T-LGLL clonality could reflect small sample size.

Profiled with immunoSEQ multiplex PCR; TCRdb holds only in-frame clones, not every one. This repertoire shows about 32,000 clones, around 70% found once; its top ten account for approximately 0.45%. Controls came from buffy coats of healthy blood donors. About this clone itself: What it binds is unknown.

V was clipped by 5 bases and J by 2 bases; unmatched bases: 9. This CDR3 has 15 residues. The germline V gene has CDR1 WSHSY and CDR2 SAAADI. This rearrangement joins TRBV10-2 to TRBJ2-7, with 7 positions matching TRBD2. The sequence was collected from a human donor in good health. Specimen: CD4+ T cells from blood buffy coats. For the CDR3, the DNA is TGCGCCAGCAGTACCGGACTGGGAGGGACCTACGAGCAGTACTTC. This gives the protein CASSTGLGGTYEQYF.